This T cell receptor beta chain appears in the sequencing data of a study of cytomegalovirus exposure and HLA in healthy donors. This clone has just one count. Its antigen is as yet unknown. There are 15 residues in the CDR3. In germline, CDR1 is SGHAT, CDR2 FQDESV (reference sequence). V lost 0 bases, J lost 2 bases, and 2 bases stayed unmatched. Study-wide results and caveats: CMV serostatus alone was available as immune exposure information. Researchers reported in a later analysis that a missense DCLRE1C variant was tied to TCR beta V- and J-gene trimming. The study designated some 180 TCR beta chains cytomegalovirus-associated.

Primers: 60 Vbeta forward and 13 Jbeta reverse. The table came from immunoSEQ multiplex PCR; TCRdb's copy has only in-frame clones and leaves some out. The sample holds approximately 42,000 clones, more than 65% seen once. Sequenced material: PBMCs. This chain joins TRBV11-1 and TRBJ2-5, with 8 bases matching TRBD1. This TCR was sampled from a man aged 45-65 years in good health and CMV-seronegative. The CDR3 nucleotides read TGTGCCAGCAGCTTAGCTTACAGGGGGCAAGAGACCCAGTACTTC. This translates into CASSLAYRGQETQYF.